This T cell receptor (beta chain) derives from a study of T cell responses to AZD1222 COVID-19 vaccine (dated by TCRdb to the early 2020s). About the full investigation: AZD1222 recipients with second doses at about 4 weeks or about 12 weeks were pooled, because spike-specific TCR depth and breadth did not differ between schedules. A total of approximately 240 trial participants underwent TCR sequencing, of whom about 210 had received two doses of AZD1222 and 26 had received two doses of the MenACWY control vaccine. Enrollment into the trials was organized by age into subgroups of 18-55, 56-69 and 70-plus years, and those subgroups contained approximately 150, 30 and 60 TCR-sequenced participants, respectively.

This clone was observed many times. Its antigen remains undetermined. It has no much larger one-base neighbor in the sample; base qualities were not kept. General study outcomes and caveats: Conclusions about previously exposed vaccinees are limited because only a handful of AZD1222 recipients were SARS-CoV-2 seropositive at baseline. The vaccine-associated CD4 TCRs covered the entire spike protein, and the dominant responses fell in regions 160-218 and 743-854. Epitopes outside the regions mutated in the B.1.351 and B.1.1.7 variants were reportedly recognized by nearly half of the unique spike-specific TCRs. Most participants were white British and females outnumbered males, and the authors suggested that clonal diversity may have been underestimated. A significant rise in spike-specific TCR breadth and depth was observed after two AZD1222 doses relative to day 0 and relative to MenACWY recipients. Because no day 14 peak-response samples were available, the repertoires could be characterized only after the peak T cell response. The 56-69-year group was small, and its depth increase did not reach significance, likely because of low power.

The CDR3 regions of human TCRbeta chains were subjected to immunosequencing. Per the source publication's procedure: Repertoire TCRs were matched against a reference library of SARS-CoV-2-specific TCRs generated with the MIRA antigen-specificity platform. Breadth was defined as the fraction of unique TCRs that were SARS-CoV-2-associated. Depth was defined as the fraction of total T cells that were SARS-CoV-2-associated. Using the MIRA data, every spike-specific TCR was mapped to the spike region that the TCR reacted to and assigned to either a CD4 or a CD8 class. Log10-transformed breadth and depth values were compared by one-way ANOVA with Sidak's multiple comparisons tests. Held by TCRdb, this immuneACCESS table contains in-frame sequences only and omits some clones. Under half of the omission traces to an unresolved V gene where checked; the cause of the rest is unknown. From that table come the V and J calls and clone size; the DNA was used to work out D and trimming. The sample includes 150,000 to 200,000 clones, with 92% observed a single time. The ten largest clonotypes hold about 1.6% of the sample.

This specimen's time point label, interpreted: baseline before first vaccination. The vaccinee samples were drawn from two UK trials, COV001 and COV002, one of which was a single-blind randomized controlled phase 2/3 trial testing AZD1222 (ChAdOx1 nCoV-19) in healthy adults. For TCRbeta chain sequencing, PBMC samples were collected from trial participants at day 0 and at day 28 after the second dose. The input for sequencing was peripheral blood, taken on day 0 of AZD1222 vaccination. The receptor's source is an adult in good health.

The CDR3 protein: CATSDPGQGEVEEQFF. The DNA reads as follows: TGTGCCACCAGTGACCCGGGACAGGGTGAGGTAGAAGAGCAGTTCTTC. The chain employs TRBV24-1 and TRBJ2-1; 9 middle bases align to TRBD1. V and J are trimmed by 4 bases and 10 bases, and the gene matches miss 13 bases of the junction. CDR1 and CDR2 are read off the germline V gene as KGHDR and SFDVKD. The CDR3, cysteine through phenylalanine, is 16 amino acids long. Just the 48-base CDR3 DNA is kept, in frame starting at base 1.